The 4 T cell receptor beta chains below were found in one sample sequenced in a study of cytomegalovirus exposure and HLA in healthy donors (dated by TCRdb to 2016 to 2017). The protocol used for the library was the immunoSEQ multiplex PCR assay. For the multiplex PCR, a mixture combining 60 forward primers for TCR Vbeta segments and 13 reverse primers for TCR Jbeta segments was used. TCRdb carries this immuneACCESS record with in-frame sequences only. Its versions omit some clonotypes, under half of them owing to an unresolved V gene in the studies checked, with the rest unexplained. This sample comprises approximately 200,000 clones, just over 75% of them detected only once. Approximately 2% of the sample rests with the top ten. The material sequenced was PBMCs. The source of these receptors is a man aged 25-45 years in good health and CMV-seronegative.

V and J are TRBV19 and TRBJ2-1; D is perhaps TRBD1 (6 bases). CDR1 and CDR2 from the germline V gene are LNHDA and SQIVND (reference sequence). V shed 4 bases and J shed 7 bases, with 11 bases lying between them. The CDR3 is made up of 13 amino acids. The CDR3 protein is CASSTQGTNEQFF. CDR3 in DNA: TGTGCCAGTAGTACGCAGGGGACGAATGAGCAGTTCTTC.

This chain uses TRBV7-9 with TRBJ2-1; 11 nucleotides line up with TRBD2. In germline, CDR1 is SEHNR, CDR2 FQNEAQ (reference sequence). This CDR3 is 16 amino acids long. After removal of 8 bases from V and 2 bases from J, the junction contained 8 bases not matched to a gene. As DNA, the CDR3 is TGTGCCAGCTGTAATGTAGCGGGAGGGCCCTACAATGAGCAGTTCTTC. Translating gives CASCNVAGGPYNEQFF.

The chain employs TRBV9 and TRBJ2-5; 8 nucleotides line up with TRBD1. Germline CDR1 reads SGDLS; CDR2 reads YYNGEE. This CDR3 has 14 amino acids. The V and J ends lost 3 bases and 5 bases, in that order; junction bases with no gene match: 6. The CDR3 DNA reads TGTGCCAGCAGCGCCAGGGGGCGCTGGGAGACCCAGTACTTC. Its translation is CASSARGRWETQYF.

CDR3 loop: CASSLGRGKGNEKLFF. CDR3 nucleotide sequence: TGTGCCAGCAGCTTGGGCAGGGGCAAGGGTAATGAAAAACTGTTTTTT. This rearrangement joins TRBV5-6 to TRBJ1-4; a possible D gene is TRBD1 (6 bases). V was pared by 0 bases and J by 4 bases, with 13 bases between. CDR1 SGHDT and CDR2 YYEEEE come from the germline V gene. The CDR3 is made up of 16 amino acids.